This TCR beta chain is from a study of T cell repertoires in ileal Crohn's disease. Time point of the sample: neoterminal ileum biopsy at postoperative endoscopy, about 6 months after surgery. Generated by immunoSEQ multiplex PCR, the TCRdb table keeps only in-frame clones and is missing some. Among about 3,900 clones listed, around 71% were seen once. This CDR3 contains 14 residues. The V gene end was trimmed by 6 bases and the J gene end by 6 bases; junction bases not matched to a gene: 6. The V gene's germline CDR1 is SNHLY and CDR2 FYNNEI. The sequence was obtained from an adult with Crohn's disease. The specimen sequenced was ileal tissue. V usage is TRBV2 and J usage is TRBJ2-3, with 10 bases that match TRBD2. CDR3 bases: TGTGCCAGCAGCGGGCTAGCGGGAGAGGATACGCAGTATTTT. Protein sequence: CASSGLAGEDTQYF.